Listed below are T cell receptor beta chains from one sample, sequenced in a study of blood T cell repertoires in COVID-19. Using immunoSEQ multiplex PCR, the repertoire was profiled, and TCRdb retains in-frame clones only, with some absent. Of some 190,000 clones in the sample, around 79% are singletons; the top ten hold about an eighth. The sequencing input was peripheral blood. The receptors shown here come from a woman aged 45-59 years with acute or convalescent COVID-19. CDR3s include the opening cysteine and the closing phenylalanine or tryptophan. D genes are given only for firm matches. Rows give clone size only sometimes, using once, few, many, or a class for an expanded clone.

D gene	V gene	clone size	J gene	CDR3 DNA	CDR3 protein
TRBD2	TRBV30	NA	TRBJ2-5	TGTGCCTGGAGTGTTGGGGGGGACCAAGAGACCCAGTACTTC	CAWSVGGDQETQYF
TRBD1	TRBV7-2	NA	TRBJ2-7	TGTGCCAGCAGCTTAGAAGGGACAGGGGTACGGTACGAGCAGTACTTC	CASSLEGTGVRYEQYF
TRBD1	TRBV7-6	NA	TRBJ2-7	TGTGCCAGCAGCCTGGCAGGGGGATTCGTCGGCGAGCAGTACTTC	CASSLAGGFVGEQYF
TRBD2	TRBV5-1	NA	TRBJ2-3	TGCGCCAGCAGCCCAGGACTAGCGGGAGTACCTACAGATACGCAGTATTTT	CASSPGLAGVPTDTQYF
TRBD2	TRBV27	NA	TRBJ2-1	TGTGCCAGCAGTTTAACCCCACTAGCGGGAGGGCCGATGCATGAGCAGTTCTTC	CASSLTPLAGGPMHEQFF
NA	TRBV7-8	NA	TRBJ1-4	TGTGCCAGCAGCTTAGCCGACAGGCGTAATGAAAAACTGTTTTTT	CASSLADRRNEKLFF
NA	TRBV28	NA	TRBJ1-2	TGTGCCAGCAGTCCACAGGCTTCTAACTTCTATGGCTACACCTTC	CASSPQASNFYGYTF
NA	TRBV24-1	once	TRBJ2-1	TGTGCCACCAGTGATTCTCAGGGGCGGCATGAGCAGTTCTTC	CATSDSQGRHEQFF
TRBD1	TRBV2	NA	TRBJ1-5	TGTGCCAGCAGCCGGGGGACAGGGGGCCGTCAGCCCCAGCATTTT	CASSRGTGGRQPQHF
NA	TRBV14	NA	TRBJ1-6	TGTGCCAGCAGCCAAGGCCGGAGCTCCTATAATTCACCCCTCCACTTT	CASSQGRSSYNSPLHF
NA	TRBV7-2	NA	TRBJ1-5	TGTGCCAGCAGCTTAGCTGGTCAGGTTAGCAATCAGCCCCAGCATTTT	CASSLAGQVSNQPQHF
TRBD2	TRBV7-8	many	TRBJ2-1	TGTGCCAGCAGCTTAACCAAGCGGACTAGCGGGGGAAACAATGAGCAGTTCTTC	CASSLTKRTSGGNNEQFF
TRBD2	TRBV6-5	NA	TRBJ2-1	TGTGCCAGCAAGAAGGGACTAGCGGGAGCAAATGAGCAGTTCTTC	CASKKGLAGANEQFF
TRBD2	TRBV7-6	NA	TRBJ2-5	TGTGCCAGCAGCTTAGCAGGGAGGGTAGGAGGGGAGACCCAGTACTTC	CASSLAGRVGGETQYF
TRBD2	TRBV30	once	TRBJ2-7	TGTGCCTGGACTTATCTAGCGGAATCCTACGAGCAGTACTTC	CAWTYLAESYEQYF
TRBD1	TRBV12-3/TRBV12-4	NA	TRBJ2-7	TGTGCCAGCAGCAAGGACAGGCCCGAGCAGTACTTC	CASSKDRPEQYF
NA	TRBV12-3/TRBV12-4	NA	TRBJ1-5	TGTGCCAGCAGTTTCGGGGGGGCCCAGCATTTT	CASSFGGAQHF
NA	TRBV3-1/TRBV3-2	once	TRBJ1-1	TGTGCCAGCAGCCAAGAGTCTAAGGGGACTGAAGCTTTCTTT	CASSQESKGTEAFF
NA	TRBV28	NA	TRBJ1-5	TGTGCCAGCAACCCCTACCGGGCCGGAGGGCAGCCCCAGCATTTT	CASNPYRAGGQPQHF
NA	TRBV5-4	NA	TRBJ2-2	TGTGCCAGCAGCCGGGACACCGGGGAGCTGTTTTTT	CASSRDTGELFF
NA	TRBV3-1/TRBV3-2	NA	TRBJ1-5	TGTGCCAGCAGCCACGGGGGGGATCAGCCCCAGCATTTT	CASSHGGDQPQHF
NA	TRBV18	NA	TRBJ1-1	TGTGCCAGCTCACCACTATCGAACACTGAAGCTTTCTTT	CASSPLSNTEAFF
NA	TRBV12-3/TRBV12-4	NA	TRBJ1-4	TGTGCCAGCAGACAGGGCGGTAATGAAAAACTGTTTTTT	CASRQGGNEKLFF
NA	TRBV19	few	TRBJ1-4	TGTGCCAGTAAAGGGAGTCGATCAAGAAAACTGTTTTTT	CASKGSRSRKLFF
TRBD2	TRBV9	NA	TRBJ2-5	TGTGCCAGCAGCGTAGGGACTAGCGGGAGGAAAGAGACCCAGTACTTC	CASSVGTSGRKETQYF
TRBD2	TRBV6-2/TRBV6-3	NA	TRBJ2-5	TGTGCCAGCAGTTTCCCGCCACTAGCGGCCAAAGAGACCCAGTACTTC	CASSFPPLAAKETQYF
NA	TRBV12-3/TRBV12-4	NA	TRBJ2-7	TGTGCCAGCAGTTCGCGGGTTCCCTACGAGCAGTACTTC	CASSSRVPYEQYF
NA	TRBV5-1	NA	TRBJ1-3	TGCGCCAGCAGCCCCCTCGGCTCTGGAAACACCATATATTTT	CASSPLGSGNTIYF
TRBD1	TRBV25-1	NA	TRBJ2-5	TGTGCCAGCAGTGAGTGGAGTACAGGGGTGAATGGGGCCCAGTACTTC	CASSEWSTGVNGAQYF
NA	TRBV4-1	few	TRBJ1-2	TGCGCCAGCCACGTTCTACCTGGAGGGGGGGAGAAAGGCTACACCTTC	CASHVLPGGGEKGYTF
NA	TRBV6-5	NA	TRBJ1-4	TGTGCCAGCAGTTACACACAGGCTTCTAATGAAAAACTGTTTTTT	CASSYTQASNEKLFF
NA	TRBV27	NA	TRBJ1-6	TGTGCCAGCAGTTTCGCAGGGGCGCGCCTCCACTTT	CASSFAGARLHF
NA	TRBV6-2/TRBV6-3	NA	TRBJ1-6	TGTGCCAGCAGTTACATGAGGACAGCCGAGAATTCACCCCTCCACTTT	CASSYMRTAENSPLHF
NA	TRBV15	NA	TRBJ2-5	TGTGCCACCAGCAGGAGGGATGGCGAGACCCAGTACTTC	CATSRRDGETQYF
TRBD2	TRBV18	NA	TRBJ2-3	TGTGCCAGCTCACCACTACCGCAGGGAGGGGGCACAGATACGCAGTATTTT	CASSPLPQGGGTDTQYF
NA	TRBV5-5	NA	TRBJ2-7	TGTGCCAGCAGCCGTTCAGGGGCAGCGGGACGGTCCTACGAGCAGTACTTC	CASSRSGAAGRSYEQYF
NA	TRBV24-1	NA	TRBJ1-2	TGTGCCACTCAGTCGGTACAGGGAGCTAACTATGGCTACACCTTC	CATQSVQGANYGYTF
TRBD1	TRBV7-2	NA	TRBJ2-3	TGTGCCAGCAGCTTCCGGGACAGGGATTATTTT	CASSFRDRDYF
NA	TRBV28	once	TRBJ2-1	TGTGCCAGCAATCAGGGGCGGTCCTACAATGAGCAGTTCTTC	CASNQGRSYNEQFF
TRBD1	TRBV18	NA	TRBJ1-4	TGTGCCAGCTCACCGGACAGGGGTGGGGAAAAACTGTTTTTT	CASSPDRGGEKLFF
TRBD1	TRBV20-1	once	TRBJ2-7	TGCAGGACAGGGGTTGACGAGCAGTACTTC	CRTGVDEQYF
TRBD1	TRBV28	NA	TRBJ1-2	TGTGCCAGCACTTTGAACAGGGGCAGGGGTGGCTACACCTTC	CASTLNRGRGGYTF
NA	TRBV30	NA	TRBJ1-1	TGTGCCTGGAGATTTCAGGGGCCGAACACTGAAGCTTTCTTT	CAWRFQGPNTEAFF
NA	TRBV12-5	NA	TRBJ1-5	TGTGCTAGTGCCCGATCAGATCGGGGGGCGAGCAATCAGCCCCAGCATTTT	CASARSDRGASNQPQHF
TRBD1	TRBV30	once	TRBJ1-4	TGTGCCTGGAGTGCCCAGACAGGGAAAAGTGAAAAACTGTTTTTT	CAWSAQTGKSEKLFF
TRBD2	TRBV5-1	NA	TRBJ2-2	TGCGCCAGCAGCTTGGTGGCGGGGGTAAACACCGGGGAGCTGTTTTTT	CASSLVAGVNTGELFF
NA	TRBV5-1	NA	TRBJ1-2	TGCGCCAGCAGCCCGGGGGGGACGAACTATGGCTACACCTTC	CASSPGGTNYGYTF
TRBD1	TRBV5-1	NA	TRBJ1-3	TGCGCCAGCAGCTCTTCAGATACAGGGGGTCGAGGGGGAAACACCATATATTTT	CASSSSDTGGRGGNTIYF
NA	TRBV18	once	TRBJ2-1	TGTGCCAGCTCACCACGCCAGGGCTCCTACAATGAGCAGTTCTTC	CASSPRQGSYNEQFF
NA	TRBV18	NA	TRBJ1-2	TGTGCCAGCTCACCAGGGCAGTATTTTTATGGCTACACCTTC	CASSPGQYFYGYTF
NA	TRBV5-5	NA	TRBJ1-1	TGTGCCAGCAGCTTGAAGAGGGAGACTGAAGCTTTCTTT	CASSLKRETEAFF
TRBD1	TRBV7-2	NA	TRBJ2-7	TGTGCCAGCAGCAAGCAGGGGGCGAACTACGAGCAGTACTTC	CASSKQGANYEQYF
NA	TRBV7-2	NA	TRBJ1-4	TGTGCCAGCAGCTTAGGATCGGCAGGCGGGATGAAACTGTTTTTT	CASSLGSAGGMKLFF
NA	TRBV11-2	NA	TRBJ2-1	TGTGCCAGCAGCTTGACGGACAGTAAGTTCAATGAGCAGTTCTTC	CASSLTDSKFNEQFF